Presented here are 12 T cell receptor beta chains from one specimen sequenced in a study of breast tumors, draining lymph nodes, adjacent tissues. TCRdb reanalysed the multiplex PCR reads using MiXCR and keeps one entry per CDR3 protein. This sample has more than 250,000 distinct CDR3 sequences, with over 25% found just once. Breast cancer patients provided tissue from their axillary draining lymph nodes. The source material was axillary lymph node tissue. These receptors all come from a female donor with breast cancer. Some clones in this sample may be carry-over from other donors' samples.

This clonotype was observed a few times. This chain connects TRBV28 to TRBJ2-1; the D gene could be TRBD1 or TRBD2 (5 bases each). Germline CDR1 is MDHEN and CDR2 is SYDVKM. The V end was cut by 2 bases, the J end by 9 bases, with 14 bases between. The CDR3 is 14 amino acids. CDR3 DNA: TGTGCCAGCAGTTTAGGGGGTAGCTCGGTTGAGCAGTTCTTC. It is translated as CASSLGGSSVEQFF.

This chain links TRBV9 with TRBJ2-3; 7 bases line up with TRBD2. The CDR3 length is 16 residues. V shed 7 bases and J 3 bases; nucleotides not matched to a gene: 14. The V gene's germline CDR1 is SGDLS and CDR2 YYNGEE. The CDR3 here is CASGTYGGMMTDTQYF. CDR3 bases: TGTGCCAGCGGCACTTACGGGGGGATGATGACAGATACGCAGTATTTT. Based on the CDR3 plus reference TRBV9 and TRBJ2-3, the full variable domain is DSGVTQTPKHLITATGQRVTLRCSPRSGDLSVYWYQQSLDQGLQFLIQYYNGEERAKGNILERFSAQQFPDLHSELNLSSLELGDSALYFCASGTYGGMMTDTQYFGPGTRLTVL.

This clonotype was counted only a few times. The chain joins TRBV6-5 to TRBJ2-1; no firm D call. Germline CDR1 and CDR2: MNHEY and SVGAGI. This CDR3 is built from 14 residues. V lost 0 bases and J 9 bases, leaving 12 bases between the germline ends. The CDR3 protein is CASSYSGKGTEQFF. The DNA of the CDR3 is TGTGCCAGCAGTTACTCGGGCAAAGGCACTGAGCAGTTCTTC.

This clonotype has ten or more counts. A much larger clonotype is one base distant, so this may be a read error. The chain recombines TRBV20-1 with TRBJ1-3; perhaps TRBD1 as D (6 bases). The CDR3 length is 14 residues. Germline loops: CDR1 DFQATT, CDR2 SNEGSKA (reference sequence). The CDR3 here is CSALASGAGTTIYF. The CDR3 DNA sequence: TGCAGTGCCTTAGCGTCAGGGGCTGGAACCACCATATATTTT.

Of note for this clonotype: Sequence at one end of the junction differs from germline and may be a read error. The chain has TRBV27 and TRBJ2-7; no firm D call. CDR1 is MNHEY and CDR2 is SMNVEV in the germline V gene (reference sequence). The CDR3 consists of 12 residues. The DNA for the CDR3 is TGTGCCGGCAGTCCAGATTCCTACGAGCAGTACTTC. Encoded protein: CAGSPDSYEQYF.

This clonotype has at least ten counts. The V and J genes are TRBV19 and TRBJ1-3, with a weak D call TRBD1 (5 bases). CDR1 and CDR2 (germline): LNHDA, SQIVND (reference sequence). Trimming shortened V by 4 bases and J by 2 bases, and 9 bases separated the two germline ends. The CDR3 has 14 amino acids. The CDR3 is CASSTQGTGNTIYF. CDR3 in DNA: TGTGCCAGTAGTACGCAGGGTACTGGAAACACCATATATTTT.

The table lists this clonotype with many counts. DNA of the CDR3: TGCGCCAGCAGTTCAAAAAACTACGAGCAGTACTTC. Protein product: CASSSKNYEQYF. V gene TRBV10-2 combines with J gene TRBJ2-7; the D is unclear. Trimming stripped 5 bases from V and 3 bases from J, with 8 bases between. Germline V gene lookup returns CDR1 WSHSY and CDR2 SAAADI. This CDR3 has 12 residues.

In this sample, this clonotype turned up many times. The genes are TRBV9 and TRBJ2-2, with 9 positions matching TRBD2. Germline V lookup: CDR1 SGDLS, CDR2 YYNGEE. The CDR3 runs to 14 residues. V lost 3 bases, J lost 6 bases, and 3 bases stayed unmatched. CDR3 loop: CASSASGMPGELFF. The CDR3 nucleotides read TGTGCCAGCAGCGCTAGCGGGATGCCCGGGGAGCTGTTTTTT.

In this sample, this clonotype turned up many times. CDR3 sequence: CASSIGRVAPYNEQFF. DNA of the CDR3: TGTGCCAGTAGTATAGGGAGGGTAGCCCCCTACAATGAGCAGTTCTTC. The rearrangement joins TRBV19 to TRBJ2-1; the D gene is possibly TRBD2 (6 bases). Germline assignment: CDR1 LNHDA and CDR2 SQIVND (reference sequence). The CDR3 is 16 amino acids. The V end was cut by 1 base, the J end by 2 bases, with 12 bases between.

In this sample, this clonotype turned up many times. V usage is TRBV7-2 and J usage is TRBJ2-7; D is perhaps TRBD2 (6 bases). Germline V gives CDR1 SGHTA, CDR2 FQGNSA. Deletions cut 1 base from V and 4 bases from J, with 17 bases between. CDR3 length: 16 residues. As DNA, the CDR3 is TGTGCCAGCAGCTTAGTTGGGGCTGGTGGGAGGTACGAGCAGTACTTC. Translated: CASSLVGAGGRYEQYF.

The gene calls are TRBV6-2 or TRBV6-3 and TRBJ2-1; D call uncertain. Germline V gene lookup returns CDR1 MNHEY and CDR2 SVGEGT. The length of the CDR3 is 14 residues. V gave up 8 bases and J gave up 6 bases, with 17 bases separating them. The CDR3 sequence is CASSWSELRNEQFF. The DNA for the CDR3 is TGTGCCAGCTCTTGGTCGGAGCTACGCAATGAGCAGTTCTTC.

This clonotype has ten or more counts. The chain has TRBV9 and TRBJ1-5; D remains ambiguous. CDR3 size: 13 residues. With 0 bases removed from V and 6 bases from J, the gap between germline ends came to 7 bases. CDR1 and CDR2 from the germline V gene are SGDLS and YYNGEE. As DNA, the CDR3 is TGTGCCAGCAGCGTAGGGGGTCTTCAGCCCCAGCATTTT. It encodes CASSVGGLQPQHF.